The clone carrying this T cell receptor beta chain was seen a few times. The data were taken from a study of blood T cells in healthy people across ages. Germline V CDR1 and CDR2: SGHTA, FQGNSA. With 7 bases clipped from V and 5 bases from J, the junction kept 9 bases outside the gene matches. The CDR3 has 14 amino acids. It was with a sample-barcoded 5' primer and a J-beta primer mix that a second PCR of roughly 7 to 11 cycles was run. TCRdb re-called the 5' RACE reads with MiXCR, one entry per CDR3 protein. This sample has approximately 810,000 distinct CDR3 sequences; more than 25% occur once, and the top ten carry 17%.

The TCR sequence derives from a woman of 80 years or more in good health. This chain links TRBV7-2 with TRBJ1-1; 8 bases map to TRBD1. Sequenced input: blood. The chain's CDR3 is CASNFRQGTTEAFF. The CDR3 coding sequence is TGTGCCAGCAACTTTAGACAGGGGACGACTGAAGCTTTCTTT.